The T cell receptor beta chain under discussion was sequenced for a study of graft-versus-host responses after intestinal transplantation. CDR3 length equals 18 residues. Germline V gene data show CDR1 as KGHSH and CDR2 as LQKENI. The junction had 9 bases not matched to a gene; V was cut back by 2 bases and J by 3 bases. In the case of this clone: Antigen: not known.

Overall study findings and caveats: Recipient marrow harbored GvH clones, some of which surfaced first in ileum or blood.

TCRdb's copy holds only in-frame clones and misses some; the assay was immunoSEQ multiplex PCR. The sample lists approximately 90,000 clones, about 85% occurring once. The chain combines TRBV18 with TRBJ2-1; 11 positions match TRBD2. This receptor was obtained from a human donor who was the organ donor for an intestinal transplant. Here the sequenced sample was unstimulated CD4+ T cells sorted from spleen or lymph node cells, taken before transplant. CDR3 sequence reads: CASSPAGLAGGNYNEQFF. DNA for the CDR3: TGTGCCAGCTCACCAGCGGGTCTAGCGGGAGGCAACTACAATGAGCAGTTCTTC.